This TCR beta chain came from a study of neoadjuvant anti-PD-1 for oral cavity cancer. Time point given: after neoadjuvant nivolumab, at surgical resection. Patients had HPV-negative, locally advanced oral cavity squamous cell carcinoma. With V trimmed by 5 bases and J by 0 bases, 8 bases remained unmatched. Germline V gene lookup returns CDR1 MDHEN and CDR2 SYDVKM. The CDR3 runs 16 residues. Method: immunoSEQ multiplex PCR; TCRdb's copy keeps in-frame clones and lacks some. Seen here are 35,000 to 40,000 clones, around 40% observed once, and the top ten hold 15% to 20%. The sequenced sample was tumor tissue, obtained after nivolumab (anti-PD-1) treatment. The TCR comes from a person between 40 and 85 years old with oral cavity squamous cell carcinoma. This chain joins TRBV28 and TRBJ2-7; 9 positions match TRBD1. The CDR3 bases are TGTGCCAGCAGTCCGGGGACAGGGTCGAGCTCCTACGAGCAGTACTTC. It translates to CASSPGTGSSSYEQYF.